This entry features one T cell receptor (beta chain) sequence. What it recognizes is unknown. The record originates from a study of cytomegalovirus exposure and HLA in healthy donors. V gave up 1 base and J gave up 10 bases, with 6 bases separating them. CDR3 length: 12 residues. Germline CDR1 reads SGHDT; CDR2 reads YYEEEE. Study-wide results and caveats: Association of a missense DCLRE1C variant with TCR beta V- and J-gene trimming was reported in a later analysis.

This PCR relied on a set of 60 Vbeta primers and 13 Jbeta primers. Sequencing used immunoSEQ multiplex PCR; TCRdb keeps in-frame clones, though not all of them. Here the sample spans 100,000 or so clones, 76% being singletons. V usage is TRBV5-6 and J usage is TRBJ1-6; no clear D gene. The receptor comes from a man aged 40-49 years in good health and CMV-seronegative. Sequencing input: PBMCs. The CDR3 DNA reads TGTGCCAGCAGCTTGTCGAGGTCACCCCTCCACTTT. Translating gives CASSLSRSPLHF.